This is a list of T cell receptor beta chains from one sample in a study of graft-versus-host responses after intestinal transplantation. Generated by immunoSEQ multiplex PCR, the TCRdb table keeps only in-frame clones and is missing some. The profile shows 150,000 or so clones, roughly 91% of them singletons. These TCRs' antigens remain unknown. Sequencing used unstimulated CD4+ T cells sorted from spleen or lymph node cells, obtained before intestinal transplant. The receptors were sampled from a human donor who received an intestinal transplant. The CDR3 runs from the conserved cysteine through the conserved F or W. D genes are given only for firm matches. Only part of the rows carry a size: once, few, many, or a class if the clone is expanded.

15 | TRBJ1-5 | TRBV7-2 | TRBD1 | once | TGTGCCAGCAGCATACCGGGACAGGGATACCAGCCCCAGCATTTT | CASSIPGQGYQPQHF
15 | TRBJ2-1 | TRBV7-7 | TRBD2 | . | TGTGCCAGCAGCCTCGGACTAGCGGGAGGAAATGAGCAGTTCTTC | CASSLGLAGGNEQFF
14 | TRBJ2-2 | TRBV5-4 | . | . | TGTGCCAGCAGCTTGGAAACAGCGAACGGGGAGCTGTTTTTT | CASSLETANGELFF
12 | TRBJ2-5 | TRBV5-1 | . | few | TGCGCCAGCAGCTTGGAAGCCGAGACCCAGTACTTC | CASSLEAETQYF
12 | TRBJ2-1 | TRBV28 | . | . | TGTGCCAGCAGCCCCCCGCGGCAGGAGCAGTTCTTC | CASSPPRQEQFF
13 | TRBJ1-1 | TRBV5-5 | . | . | TGTGCCAGCAGCTTATGGGGGAACACTGAAGCTTTCTTT | CASSLWGNTEAFF
13 | TRBJ1-2 | TRBV6-1 | . | . | TGTGCCAGCAGTGAAGCGGCAGACTATGGCTACACCTTC | CASSEAADYGYTF
14 | TRBJ2-7 | TRBV28 | TRBD1 | . | TGTGCCAGTTACCGGGGGGACAGGGGCAACGAGCAGTACTTC | CASYRGDRGNEQYF
14 | TRBJ1-1 | TRBV18 | . | . | TGTGCCAGCTCACCAGAACAGGGTAGTCCTGAAGCTTTCTTT | CASSPEQGSPEAFF
15 | TRBJ2-7 | TRBV6-5 | TRBD2 | . | TGTGCCAGCAGTGCAGGACTAGCGGGAGGATACGAGCAGTACTTC | CASSAGLAGGYEQYF
16 | TRBJ2-5 | TRBV5-8 | . | . | TGTGCCAGCAGCCCCACCTGGACAAATCTCCGAGAGACCCAGTACTTC | CASSPTWTNLRETQYF
15 | TRBJ2-7 | TRBV19 | . | . | TGTGCCAGTAGTCCCCCCGGGACTTTATCCTACGAGCAGTACTTC | CASSPPGTLSYEQYF
15 | TRBJ1-5 | TRBV27 | . | . | TGTGCCAGCAGTTTATCGATTCAGGGTGGTCAGCCCCAGCATTTT | CASSLSIQGGQPQHF
14 | TRBJ2-7 | TRBV11-2 | TRBD2 | . | TGTGCCAGCGGTAGCGGGAGGGCCTACGGCGAGCAGTACTTC | CASGSGRAYGEQYF
15 | TRBJ1-4 | TRBV27 | . | few | TGTGCCAGCAGTCCCTCGGGCTTACCAAATGAAAAACTGTTTTTT | CASSPSGLPNEKLFF
17 | TRBJ2-5 | TRBV28 | TRBD2 | . | TGTGCCAGCAGACGGACTAGCGGGAGGCAACTTCAAGAGACCCAGTACTTC | CASRRTSGRQLQETQYF
13 | TRBJ1-2 | TRBV7-2 | TRBD1 | . | TGTGCCAGCACCATAGGACAGGGTCGAGGCTACACCTTC | CASTIGQGRGYTF
15 | TRBJ2-1 | TRBV28 | . | . | TGTGCCAGCAGTTACTCGCGGGGAACTGGCAATGAGCAGTTCTTC | CASSYSRGTGNEQFF
14 | TRBJ2-7 | TRBV29-1 | TRBD1 | . | TGCAGCGTTCTGGGGGCAGGGGGCCCCTACGAGCAGTACTTC | CSVLGAGGPYEQYF
14 | TRBJ2-7 | TRBV19 | TRBD1 | . | TGTGCCAGTAGTCGGCAGGGGGCTTTGTACGAGCAGTACTTC | CASSRQGALYEQYF
16 | TRBJ2-1 | TRBV9 | TRBD2 | . | TGTGCCAGCAGCGAAATCGGGACTACAAAAAGCGATGAGCAGTTCTTC | CASSEIGTTKSDEQFF
18 | TRBJ2-7 | TRBV30 | TRBD1 | . | TGTGCCTGGAGTGTAAGGACAGGGGGATTCTCAGGCTCCTACGAGCAGTACTTC | CAWSVRTGGFSGSYEQYF
15 | TRBJ1-4 | TRBV6-6 | . | . | TGTGCCAGCAGTTACCCCGGGGACACTAATGAAAAACTGTTTTTT | CASSYPGDTNEKLFF
12 | TRBJ1-2 | TRBV7-3 | . | . | TGTGCCAGCAGCCGACAGACTTATGGCTACACCTTC | CASSRQTYGYTF
13 | TRBJ2-7 | TRBV15 | . | . | TGTGCCACCAGCAGAAACCTAGCTCAGGAGCAGTACTTC | CATSRNLAQEQYF
20 | TRBJ2-7 | TRBV28 | TRBD2 | few | TGTGCCAGCAGTTCCCGATGGACTAGCGGGAGTGCATTGAGCTCCTACGAGCAGTACTTC | CASSSRWTSGSALSSYEQYF
16 | TRBJ2-5 | TRBV11-2 | . | . | TGTGCCAGCAGCTGGGAGAGGGGGACTTCTTTTGAGACCCAGTACTTC | CASSWERGTSFETQYF
12 | TRBJ2-7 | TRBV5-1 | . | . | TGCGCCAGCAGCTTGACAGCTTACGAGCAGTACTTC | CASSLTAYEQYF
15 | TRBJ2-1 | TRBV28 | TRBD2 | . | TGTGCCAGCAGTCGACCGGGACTAGCTTCCAATGAGCAGTTCTTC | CASSRPGLASNEQFF
14 | TRBJ2-3 | TRBV29-1 | TRBD2 | few | TGCAGCGTACGGACTAGCGGGATGGCTGATACGCAGTATTTT | CSVRTSGMADTQYF
13 | TRBJ1-3 | TRBV27 | . | . | TGTGCCAGCAGTTTATCGGAGGGAAACACCATATATTTT | CASSLSEGNTIYF
13 | TRBJ2-7 | TRBV6-1 | TRBD2 | once | TGTGCCAGCAGTTGGGACTACTCCTACGAGCAGTACTTC | CASSWDYSYEQYF
17 | TRBJ1-2 | TRBV28 | . | . | TGTGCCAGCAGTTCGCCGGGCCAGAGAGGGACCAACTATGGCTACACCTTC | CASSSPGQRGTNYGYTF
14 | TRBJ2-1 | TRBV11-1 | . | . | TGTGCCAGCAGCTTGGGACTTTTACCCAATGAGCAGTTCTTC | CASSLGLLPNEQFF
13 | TRBJ1-3 | TRBV28 | . | . | TGTGCCAGCTGGGTGAACTCTGGAAACACCATATATTTT | CASWVNSGNTIYF
13 | TRBJ1-2 | TRBV6-6 | TRBD1 | . | TGTGCCAGCAGTTACCGGACAGGGGAAGGCTACACCTTC | CASSYRTGEGYTF
14 | TRBJ1-1 | TRBV27 | TRBD1 | . | TGTGCCAGCCAGGGGACAGGGGGGAACACTGAAGCTTTCTTT | CASQGTGGNTEAFF
14 | TRBJ1-1 | TRBV7-3 | TRBD1 | . | TGTGCCAGCAGCACCCAGGGGGCGCGGACTGAAGCTTTCTTT | CASSTQGARTEAFF
14 | TRBJ1-2 | TRBV19 | TRBD1 | . | TGTGCCAGTAGGGACCGGGACAGAAACTATGGCTACACCTTC | CASRDRDRNYGYTF
16 | TRBJ1-1 | TRBV18 | TRBD1 | . | TGTGCCAGCTCACCAGCTACAGGGGGCAGGAACACTGAAGCTTTCTTT | CASSPATGGRNTEAFF
12 | TRBJ1-5 | TRBV19 | . | . | TGTGCCAGTAGGGTAGGAAATCAGCCCCAGCATTTT | CASRVGNQPQHF
13 | TRBJ1-2 | TRBV19 | . | . | TGTGCCAGTAGTATGGGAACAGTCTATGGCTACACCTTC | CASSMGTVYGYTF
15 | TRBJ2-5 | TRBV19 | . | . | TGTGCCAGTAGTATGGGAAGGGGCCCACTTTGGGAGCAGTACTTC | CASSMGRGPLWEQYF
13 | TRBJ1-2 | TRBV10-3 | . | . | TGTGCCATCAGTGAGTCGGGCAGCTATGGCTACACCTTC | CAISESGSYGYTF
12 | TRBJ1-1 | TRBV7-9 | . | . | TGTGCCAGCAGCTTAGATAAGCCTGAAGCTTTCTTT | CASSLDKPEAFF
16 | TRBJ2-5 | TRBV9 | . | . | TGTGCCAGCAGCGTGGGGGGACACCTAAGACAAGAGACCCAGTACTTC | CASSVGGHLRQETQYF
16 | TRBJ2-3 | TRBV5-1 | TRBD1 | . | TGCGCCAGCAGCTGGCCCCGGGACAGGTTCACAGATACGCAGTATTTT | CASSWPRDRFTDTQYF
15 | TRBJ1-2 | TRBV21-1 | . | . | TGTGCCAGCCTCAAAGGGAACCCAAAAGAGGGTGGCTACACCTTC | CASLKGNPKEGGYTF